The 2 T cell receptor beta chains below all came from one sample that was sequenced in a study of T-cell reconstitution after alpha-beta-depleted transplantation in children. Molecular barcoding with unique molecular identifiers was used for the TCRbeta library. TCRdb reanalysed the PCR reads using MiXCR and keeps one entry per CDR3 protein. The sample has 250,000 to 350,000 distinct CDR3 sequences, almost 10% seen once. Sample: PBMCs from the stem cell graft donor, taken from the stem cell graft. Source of these receptors: a human donor who donated a stem cell graft to a child with SCID.

The table lists this clonotype with a few counts. The V and J genes are TRBV7-9 and TRBJ2-5, with no clear D. Germline CDR1 and CDR2: SEHNR and FQNEAQ (reference sequence). Trimming took off 8 bases at V and 1 base at J, with 11 bases between the two ends. This CDR3 spans 13 amino acids. This CDR3 reads CASDPGFQETQYF. The CDR3 nucleotides read TGTGCCAGCGATCCCGGGTTCCAAGAGACCCAGTACTTC. The full variable domain, rest sourced from reference TRBV7-9 and TRBJ2-5, is DTGVSQNPRHKITKRGQNVTFRCDPISEHNRLYWYRQTLGQGPEFLTYFQNEAQLEKSRLLSDRFSAERPKGSFSTLEIQRTEQGDSAMYLCASDPGFQETQYFGPGTRLLVL.

The rearrangement joins TRBV12-3 or TRBV12-4 to TRBJ1-1; the match to TRBD1 covers 10 bases. There are 14 residues in the CDR3. V shed 4 bases, J shed 3 bases, and the junction held 2 bases outside the gene matches. This chain's CDR3 is CASSSGQGDTEAFF. The CDR3 DNA follows: TGTGCCAGCAGTTCCGGACAGGGGGACACTGAAGCTTTCTTT.